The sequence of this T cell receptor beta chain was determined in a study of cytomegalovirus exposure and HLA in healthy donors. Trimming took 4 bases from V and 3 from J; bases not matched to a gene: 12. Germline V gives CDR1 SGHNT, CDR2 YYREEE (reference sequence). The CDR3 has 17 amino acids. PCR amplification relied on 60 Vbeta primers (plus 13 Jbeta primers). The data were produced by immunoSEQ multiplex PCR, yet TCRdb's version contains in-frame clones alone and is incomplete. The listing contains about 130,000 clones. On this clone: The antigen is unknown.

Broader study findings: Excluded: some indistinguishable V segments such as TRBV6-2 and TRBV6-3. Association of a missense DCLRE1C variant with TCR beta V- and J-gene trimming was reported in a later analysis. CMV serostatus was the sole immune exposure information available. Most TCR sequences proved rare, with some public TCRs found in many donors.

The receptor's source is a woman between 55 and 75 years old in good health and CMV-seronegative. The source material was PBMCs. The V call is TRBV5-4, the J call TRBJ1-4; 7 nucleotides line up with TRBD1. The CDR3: CASSVRPRGRANEKLFF. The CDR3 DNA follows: TGTGCCAGCAGCGTCAGACCGAGGGGGCGAGCTAATGAAAAACTGTTTTTT. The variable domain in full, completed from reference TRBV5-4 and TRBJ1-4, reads ETGVTQSPTHLIKTRGQQVTLRCSSQSGHNTVSWYQQALGQGPQFIFQYYREEENGRGNFPPRFSGLQFPNYSSELNVNALELDDSALYLCASSVRPRGRANEKLFFGSGTQLSVL.